This T cell receptor (beta chain) was profiled in a study of blood T cell repertoires in COVID-19. As for the study in general: Nucleic acid was either cDNA or gDNA, and it came from T cells, B-cell-depleted T cells, or PBMCs.

V lost 6 bases, J lost 4 bases, and 8 bases lay in between. The CDR3 contains 12 residues. CDR1 is SNHLY, CDR2 FYNNEI, per germline. In the study's own analysis: By means of reference gene primer amplification, nucleated cell counts were estimated. The repertoire was sequenced with immunoSEQ multiplex PCR; TCRdb's copy has only in-frame clones and lacks some. Clone size and V and J calls were adopted from that table, with D and trimming inferred from the DNA. The repertoire holds 110,000 to 150,000 clones, with around 80% as singletons. The chain carries TRBV2 and TRBJ2-3; D perhaps matches TRBD2 (6 bases). Sequenced sample: peripheral blood. The TCR was taken from a man in his 70s who had recovered from COVID-19. CDR3 coding DNA: TGTGCCAGCAGGGGACTGGCAGATACGCAGTATTTT. It translates to CASRGLADTQYF.